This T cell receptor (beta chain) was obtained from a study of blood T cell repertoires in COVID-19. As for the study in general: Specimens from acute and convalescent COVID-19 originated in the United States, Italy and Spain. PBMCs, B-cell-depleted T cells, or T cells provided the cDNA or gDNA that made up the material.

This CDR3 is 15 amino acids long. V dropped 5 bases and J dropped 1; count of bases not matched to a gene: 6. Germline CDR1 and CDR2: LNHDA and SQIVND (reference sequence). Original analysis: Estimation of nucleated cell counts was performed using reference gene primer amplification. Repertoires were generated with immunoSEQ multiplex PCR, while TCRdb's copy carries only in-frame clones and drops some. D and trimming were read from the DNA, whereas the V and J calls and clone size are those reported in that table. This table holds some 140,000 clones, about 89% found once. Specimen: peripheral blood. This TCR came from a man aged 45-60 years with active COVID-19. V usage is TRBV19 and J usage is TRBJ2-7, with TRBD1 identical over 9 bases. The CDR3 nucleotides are TGTGCCAGTAGTCGTTCCGGGACAGGGTCCTACGAGCAGTACTTC. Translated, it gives CASSRSGTGSYEQYF.